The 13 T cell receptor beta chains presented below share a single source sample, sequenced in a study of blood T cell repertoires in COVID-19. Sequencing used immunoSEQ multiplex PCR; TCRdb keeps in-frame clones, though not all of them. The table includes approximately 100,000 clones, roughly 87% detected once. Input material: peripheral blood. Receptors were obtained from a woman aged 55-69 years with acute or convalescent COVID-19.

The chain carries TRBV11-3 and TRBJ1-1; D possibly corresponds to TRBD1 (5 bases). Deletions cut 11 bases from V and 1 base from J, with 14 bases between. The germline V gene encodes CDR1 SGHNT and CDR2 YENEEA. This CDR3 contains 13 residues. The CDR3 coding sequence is TGTGCCTGCCGGGGGGGGTCGAACACTGAAGCTTTCTTT. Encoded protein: CACRGGSNTEAFF.

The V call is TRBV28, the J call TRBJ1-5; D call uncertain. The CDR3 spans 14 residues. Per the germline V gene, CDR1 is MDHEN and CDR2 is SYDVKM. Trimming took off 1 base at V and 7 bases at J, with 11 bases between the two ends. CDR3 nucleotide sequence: TGTGCCAGCAGTTTATCTTCAGCGGGGCAGCCCCAGCATTTT. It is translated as CASSLSSAGQPQHF.

CDR3 DNA: TGTGCCAGCCCCAATGAGGGCGGTTCCTATGGCTACACCTTC. Protein product: CASPNEGGSYGYTF. The chain joins TRBV6-4 to TRBJ1-2; D is unresolved. V was clipped by 8 bases and J by 4 bases, with 17 bases between them. In germline, CDR1 is MRHNA, CDR2 SNTAGT. The CDR3 is 14 amino acids.

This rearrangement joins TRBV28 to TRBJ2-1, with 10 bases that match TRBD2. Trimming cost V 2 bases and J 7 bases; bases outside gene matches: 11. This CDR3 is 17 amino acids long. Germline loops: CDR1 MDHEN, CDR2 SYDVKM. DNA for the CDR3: TGTGCCAGCAGTTTAGTTCCGCTAGCGGGGGCACAAAATGAGCAGTTCTTC. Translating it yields CASSLVPLAGAQNEQFF.

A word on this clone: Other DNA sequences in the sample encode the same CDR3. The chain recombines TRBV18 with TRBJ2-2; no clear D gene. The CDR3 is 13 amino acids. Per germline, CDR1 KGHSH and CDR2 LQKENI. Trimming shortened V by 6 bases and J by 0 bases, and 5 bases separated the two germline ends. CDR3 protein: CASSPSNTGELFF. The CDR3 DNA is TGTGCCAGCTCTCCCTCGAACACCGGGGAGCTGTTTTTT.

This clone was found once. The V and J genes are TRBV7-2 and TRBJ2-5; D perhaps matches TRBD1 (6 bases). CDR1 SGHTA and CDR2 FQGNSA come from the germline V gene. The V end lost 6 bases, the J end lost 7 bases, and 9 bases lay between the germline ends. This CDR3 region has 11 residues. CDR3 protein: CASSQGGTQYF. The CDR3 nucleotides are TGTGCCAGCAGTCAAGGGGGGACCCAGTACTTC.

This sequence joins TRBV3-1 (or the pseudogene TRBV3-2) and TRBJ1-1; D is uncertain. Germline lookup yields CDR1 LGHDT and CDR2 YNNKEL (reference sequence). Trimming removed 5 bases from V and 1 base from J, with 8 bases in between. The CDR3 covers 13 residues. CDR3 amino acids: CASSNPENTEAFF. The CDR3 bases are TGTGCCAGCAGCAATCCAGAGAACACTGAAGCTTTCTTT.

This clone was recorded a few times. The chain's CDR3 is CAWGLAGSYEQYF. The CDR3 DNA reads TGTGCCTGGGGACTAGCGGGAAGCTACGAGCAGTACTTC. This rearrangement joins TRBV30 to TRBJ2-7, with 12 bases identical to TRBD2. Germline CDR1 reads GTSNPN; CDR2 reads SVGIG (reference sequence). The CDR3 totals 13 residues. With V trimmed by 5 bases and J by 3 bases, 2 bases remained unmatched.

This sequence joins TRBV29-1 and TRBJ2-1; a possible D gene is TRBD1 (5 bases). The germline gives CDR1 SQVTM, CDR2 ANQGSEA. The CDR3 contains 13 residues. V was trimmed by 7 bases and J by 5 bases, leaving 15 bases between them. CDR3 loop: CSASVLGDNEQFF. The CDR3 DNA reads TGCAGCGCCTCGGTCTTAGGGGACAATGAGCAGTTCTTC.

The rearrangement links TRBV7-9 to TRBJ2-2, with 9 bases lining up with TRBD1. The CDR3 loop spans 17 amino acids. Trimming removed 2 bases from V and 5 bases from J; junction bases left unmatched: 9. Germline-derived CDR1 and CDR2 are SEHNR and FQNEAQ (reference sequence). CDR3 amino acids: CASSLKRGQGRTGELFF. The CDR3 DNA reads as TGTGCCAGCAGCTTAAAGAGGGGACAGGGTCGTACCGGGGAGCTGTTTTTT.

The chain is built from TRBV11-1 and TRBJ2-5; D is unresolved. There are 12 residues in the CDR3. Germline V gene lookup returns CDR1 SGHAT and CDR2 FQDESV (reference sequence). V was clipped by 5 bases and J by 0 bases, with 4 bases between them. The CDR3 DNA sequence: TGTGCCAGCAGCCACAACCAAGAGACCCAGTACTTC. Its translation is CASSHNQETQYF.

CDR3 amino acids: CASSQVGLAGWDEQFF. CDR3 DNA: TGTGCCAGCAGCCAAGTAGGACTAGCGGGATGGGATGAGCAGTTCTTC. The chain recombines TRBV3-1 (or the pseudogene TRBV3-2) with TRBJ2-1; 12 positions agree with TRBD2. Germline values: CDR1 LGHDT, CDR2 YNNKEL (reference sequence). V lost 1 base, J lost 8 bases, and 6 bases stayed unmatched. CDR3 length: 16 residues.

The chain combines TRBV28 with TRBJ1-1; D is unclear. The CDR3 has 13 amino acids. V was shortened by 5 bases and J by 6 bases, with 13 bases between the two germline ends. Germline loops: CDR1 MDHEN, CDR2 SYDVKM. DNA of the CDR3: TGTGCCAGCAGTCCACCAGAGGTTGCTGAAGCTTTCTTT. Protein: CASSPPEVAEAFF.